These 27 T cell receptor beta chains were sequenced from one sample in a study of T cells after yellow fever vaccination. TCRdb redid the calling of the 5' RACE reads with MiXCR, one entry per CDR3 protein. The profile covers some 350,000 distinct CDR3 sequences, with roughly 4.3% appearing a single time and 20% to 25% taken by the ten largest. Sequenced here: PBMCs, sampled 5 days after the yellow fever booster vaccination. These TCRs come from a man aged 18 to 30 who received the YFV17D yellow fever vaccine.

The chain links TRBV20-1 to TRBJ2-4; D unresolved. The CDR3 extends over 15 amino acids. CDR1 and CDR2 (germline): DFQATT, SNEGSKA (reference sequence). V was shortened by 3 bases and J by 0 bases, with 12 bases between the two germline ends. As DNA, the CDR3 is TGCAGTGCTAGCGGATTACCTCCAGCCAAAAACATTCAGTACTTC. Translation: CSASGLPPAKNIQYF.

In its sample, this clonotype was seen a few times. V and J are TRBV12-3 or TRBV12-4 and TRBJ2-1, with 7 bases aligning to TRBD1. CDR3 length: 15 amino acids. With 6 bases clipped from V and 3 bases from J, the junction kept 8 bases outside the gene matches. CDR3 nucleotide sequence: TGTGCCAGCAGCGCAACCCGGGACAGCTACAATGAGCAGTTCTTC. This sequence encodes CASSATRDSYNEQFF.

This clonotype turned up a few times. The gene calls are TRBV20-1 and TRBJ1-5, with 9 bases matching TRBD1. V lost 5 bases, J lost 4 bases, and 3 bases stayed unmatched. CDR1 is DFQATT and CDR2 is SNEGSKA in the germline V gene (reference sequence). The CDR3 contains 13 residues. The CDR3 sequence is CSASGTGNQPQHF. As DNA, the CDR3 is TGCAGTGCTTCCGGGACAGGGAATCAGCCCCAGCATTTT.

This CDR3 reads CASSRVPGVTQPQHF. CDR3 coding DNA: TGTGCCAGCAGCAGGGTCCCAGGGGTGACCCAGCCCCAGCATTTT. The rearrangement uses TRBV21-1 and TRBJ1-5; the table's D call, TRBD1, has no DNA check behind it. TRBV21-1 is designated a pseudogene. This CDR3 has 15 residues.

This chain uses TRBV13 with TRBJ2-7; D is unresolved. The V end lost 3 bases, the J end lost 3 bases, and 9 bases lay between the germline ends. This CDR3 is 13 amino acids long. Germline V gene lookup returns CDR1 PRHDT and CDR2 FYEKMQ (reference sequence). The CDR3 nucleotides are TGTGCCAGCAGCTTCTCGGACGACTACGAGCAGTACTTC. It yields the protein CASSFSDDYEQYF.

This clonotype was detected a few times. The CDR3 reads CASSTGTDQPQHF. In DNA, the CDR3 is TGCGCCAGCAGTACAGGGACGGATCAGCCCCAGCATTTT. The chain employs TRBV5-1 and TRBJ1-5; D might be TRBD1 (6 bases). CDR3 size: 13 residues. The germline CDR1 and CDR2 sequences are SGHRS and YFSETQ. Deletions cut 5 bases from V and 5 bases from J, with 11 bases between.

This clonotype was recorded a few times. CDR3 DNA: TGTGCCAGCAGCCCGGGGGAGAACTATGGCTACACCTTC. This translates into CASSPGENYGYTF. The chain is built from TRBV7-2 and TRBJ1-2; D might be TRBD1 (5 bases). Germline CDR1 SGHTA, CDR2 FQGNSA. The CDR3 extends over 13 amino acids. V dropped 5 bases and J dropped 2 bases, with 9 bases sitting between them.

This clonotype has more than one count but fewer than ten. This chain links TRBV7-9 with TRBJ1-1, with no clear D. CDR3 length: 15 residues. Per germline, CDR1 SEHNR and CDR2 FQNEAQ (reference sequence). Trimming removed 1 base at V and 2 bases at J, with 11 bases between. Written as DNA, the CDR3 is TGTGCCAGCAGCTTAGGCGCCCCGGAAAACACTGAAGCTTTCTTT. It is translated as CASSLGAPENTEAFF.

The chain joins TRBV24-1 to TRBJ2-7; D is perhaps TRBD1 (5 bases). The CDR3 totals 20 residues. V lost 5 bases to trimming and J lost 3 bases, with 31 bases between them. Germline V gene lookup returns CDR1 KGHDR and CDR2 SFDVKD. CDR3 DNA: TGTGCCACCAGTGCTCCCCGCCTCCGTGTTAGGGGCCAACCCCACTACGAGCAGTACTTC. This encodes CATSAPRLRVRGQPHYEQYF.

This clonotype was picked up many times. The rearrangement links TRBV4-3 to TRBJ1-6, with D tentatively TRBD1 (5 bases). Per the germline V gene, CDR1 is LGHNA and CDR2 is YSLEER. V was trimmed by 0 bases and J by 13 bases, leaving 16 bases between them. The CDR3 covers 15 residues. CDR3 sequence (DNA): TGCGCCAGCAGCCAAGACGGGTCAGGGCCGGAGCCCCTCCACTTT. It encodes CASSQDGSGPEPLHF.

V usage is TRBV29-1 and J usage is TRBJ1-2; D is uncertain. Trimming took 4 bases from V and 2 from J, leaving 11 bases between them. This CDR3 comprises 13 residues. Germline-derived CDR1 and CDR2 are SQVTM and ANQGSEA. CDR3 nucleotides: TGCAGCGTTGTAGTAGGAAACAACTATGGCTACACCTTC. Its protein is CSVVVGNNYGYTF.

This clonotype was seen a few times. The CDR3 nucleotides read TGTGCCAGCATGGGGGACTGGGGTGCACCCCTCCACTTT. Residues: CASMGDWGAPLHF. The chain combines TRBV2 with TRBJ1-6, with D perhaps TRBD1 (5 bases). CDR1 and CDR2 (germline): SNHLY, FYNNEI. This CDR3 is 13 amino acids long. Deletions cut 7 bases from V and 11 bases from J, with 15 bases between.

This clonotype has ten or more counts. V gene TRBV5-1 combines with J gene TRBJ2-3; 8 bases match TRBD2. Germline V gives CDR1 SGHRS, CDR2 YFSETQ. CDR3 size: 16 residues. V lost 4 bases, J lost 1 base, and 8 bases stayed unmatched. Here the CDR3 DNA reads TGCGCCAGCAGCCGGGCGACTAGCGCGGGCACAGATACGCAGTATTTT. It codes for CASSRATSAGTDTQYF.

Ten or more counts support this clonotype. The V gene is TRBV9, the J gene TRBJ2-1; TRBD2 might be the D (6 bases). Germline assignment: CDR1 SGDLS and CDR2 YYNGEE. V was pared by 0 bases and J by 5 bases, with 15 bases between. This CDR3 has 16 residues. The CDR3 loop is CASSVAPRRGDNEQFF. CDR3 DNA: TGTGCCAGCAGCGTAGCCCCCCGGCGGGGCGACAATGAGCAGTTCTTC.

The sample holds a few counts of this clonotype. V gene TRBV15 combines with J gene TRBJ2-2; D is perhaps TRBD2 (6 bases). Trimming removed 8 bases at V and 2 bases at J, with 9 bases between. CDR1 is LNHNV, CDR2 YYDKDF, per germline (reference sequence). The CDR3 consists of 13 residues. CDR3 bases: TGTGCCACCGGCGGGGAAAACACCGGGGAGCTGTTTTTT. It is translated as CATGGENTGELFF.

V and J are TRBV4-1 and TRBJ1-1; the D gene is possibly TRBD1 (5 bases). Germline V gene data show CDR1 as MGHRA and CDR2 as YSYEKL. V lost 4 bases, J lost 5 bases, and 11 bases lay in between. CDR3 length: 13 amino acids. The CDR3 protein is CASSRERGTEAFF. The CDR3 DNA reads TGCGCCAGCAGCCGGGAACGGGGGACTGAAGCTTTCTTT.

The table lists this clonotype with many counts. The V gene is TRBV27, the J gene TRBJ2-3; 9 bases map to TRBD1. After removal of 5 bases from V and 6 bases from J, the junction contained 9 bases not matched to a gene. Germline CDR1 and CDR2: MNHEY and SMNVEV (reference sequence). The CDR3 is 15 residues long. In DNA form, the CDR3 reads TGTGCCAGCAGTCCTCGGGACAGGGTCTTTGATACGCAGTATTTT. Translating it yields CASSPRDRVFDTQYF.

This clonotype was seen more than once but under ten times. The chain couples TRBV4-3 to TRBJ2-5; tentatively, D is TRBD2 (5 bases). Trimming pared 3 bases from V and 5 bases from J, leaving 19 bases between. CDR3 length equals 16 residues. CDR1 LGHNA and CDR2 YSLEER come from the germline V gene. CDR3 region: CASSQSWAGYRETQYF. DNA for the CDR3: TGCGCCAGCAGCCAGAGCTGGGCGGGCTATAGGGAGACCCAGTACTTC.

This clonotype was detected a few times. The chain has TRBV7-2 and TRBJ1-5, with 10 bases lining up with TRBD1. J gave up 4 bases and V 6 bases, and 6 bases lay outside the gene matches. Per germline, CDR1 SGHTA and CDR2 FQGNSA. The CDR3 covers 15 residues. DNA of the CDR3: TGTGCCAGCAGTGGACAGGGGGGGAATAATCAGCCCCAGCATTTT. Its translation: CASSGQGGNNQPQHF.

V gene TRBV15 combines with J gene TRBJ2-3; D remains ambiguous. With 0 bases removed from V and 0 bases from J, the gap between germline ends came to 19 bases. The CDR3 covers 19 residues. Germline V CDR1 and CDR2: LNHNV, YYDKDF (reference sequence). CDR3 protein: CATSRDWPAVPTSTDTQYF. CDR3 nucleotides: TGTGCCACCAGCAGAGACTGGCCAGCCGTCCCCACTAGCACAGATACGCAGTATTTT. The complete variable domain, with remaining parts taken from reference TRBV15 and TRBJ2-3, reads DAMVIQNPRYQVTQFGKPVTLSCSQTLNHNVMYWYQQKSSQAPKLLFHYYDKDFNNEADTPDNFQSRRPNTSFCFLDIRSPGLGDTAMYLCATSRDWPAVPTSTDTQYFGPGTRLTVL.

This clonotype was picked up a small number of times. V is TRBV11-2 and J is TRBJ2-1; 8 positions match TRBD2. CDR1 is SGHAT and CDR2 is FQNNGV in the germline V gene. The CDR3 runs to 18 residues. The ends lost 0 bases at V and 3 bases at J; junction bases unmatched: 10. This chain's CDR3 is CASSLDVWGSGDYNEQFF. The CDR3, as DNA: TGTGCCAGCAGCTTAGACGTATGGGGTAGCGGGGACTACAATGAGCAGTTCTTC.

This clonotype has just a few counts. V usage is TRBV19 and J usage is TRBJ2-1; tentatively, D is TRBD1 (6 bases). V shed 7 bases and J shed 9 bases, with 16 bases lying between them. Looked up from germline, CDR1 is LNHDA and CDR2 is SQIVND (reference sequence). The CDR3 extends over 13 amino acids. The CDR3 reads CASKVNREAEQFF. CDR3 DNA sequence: TGTGCCAGTAAAGTTAACAGGGAAGCTGAGCAGTTCTTC.

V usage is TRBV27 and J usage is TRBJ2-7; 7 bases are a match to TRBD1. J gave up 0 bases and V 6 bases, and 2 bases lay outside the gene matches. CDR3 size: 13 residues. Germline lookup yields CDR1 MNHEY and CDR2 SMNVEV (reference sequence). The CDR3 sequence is CASSYRGSYEQYF. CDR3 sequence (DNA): TGTGCCAGCAGCTACAGGGGCTCCTACGAGCAGTACTTC.

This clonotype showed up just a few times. The CDR3 DNA follows: TGTGCCAGCAGCGTTTCAGTGGATAGCACTGAAGCTTTCTTT. Residues: CASSVSVDSTEAFF. The rearrangement uses TRBV9 and TRBJ1-1; D remains unclear. Germline V gene lookup returns CDR1 SGDLS and CDR2 YYNGEE. The V end was cut by 2 bases, the J end by 4 bases, with 12 bases between. The CDR3 sequence is 14 residues long.

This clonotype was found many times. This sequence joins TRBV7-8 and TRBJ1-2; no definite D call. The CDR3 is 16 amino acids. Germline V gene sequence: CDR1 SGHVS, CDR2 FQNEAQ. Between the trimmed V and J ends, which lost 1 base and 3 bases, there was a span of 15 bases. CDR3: CASSLVVGVAHYGYTF. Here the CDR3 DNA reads TGTGCCAGCAGCTTAGTCGTCGGGGTCGCCCACTATGGCTACACCTTC.

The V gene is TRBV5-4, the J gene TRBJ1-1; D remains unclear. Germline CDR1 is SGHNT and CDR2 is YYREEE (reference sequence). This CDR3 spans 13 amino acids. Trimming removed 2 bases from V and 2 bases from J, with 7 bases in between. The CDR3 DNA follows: TGTGCCAGCAGCTTCCATATAAACACTGAAGCTTTCTTT. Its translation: CASSFHINTEAFF.

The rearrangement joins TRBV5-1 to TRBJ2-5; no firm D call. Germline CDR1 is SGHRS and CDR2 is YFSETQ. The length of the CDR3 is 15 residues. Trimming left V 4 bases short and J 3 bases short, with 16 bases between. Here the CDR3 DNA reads TGCGCCAGCAGCACTCTTCCTTTAGCAGAAGAGACCCAGTACTTC. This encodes CASSTLPLAEETQYF.